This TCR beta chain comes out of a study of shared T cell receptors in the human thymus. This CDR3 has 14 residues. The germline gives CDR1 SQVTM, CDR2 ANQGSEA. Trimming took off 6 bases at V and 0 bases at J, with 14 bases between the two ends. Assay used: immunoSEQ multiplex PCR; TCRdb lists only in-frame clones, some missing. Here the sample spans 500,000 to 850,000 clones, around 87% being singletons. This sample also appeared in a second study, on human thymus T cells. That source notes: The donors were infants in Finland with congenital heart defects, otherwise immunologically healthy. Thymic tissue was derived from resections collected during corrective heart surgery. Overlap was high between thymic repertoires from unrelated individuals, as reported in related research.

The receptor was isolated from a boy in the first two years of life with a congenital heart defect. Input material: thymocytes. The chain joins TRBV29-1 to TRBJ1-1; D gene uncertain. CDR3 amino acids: CSVGLPGLNTEAFF. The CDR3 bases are TGCAGCGTAGGACTTCCCGGATTGAACACTGAAGCTTTCTTT.